One sample yielded the 17 T cell receptor beta chains listed below, sequenced in a study of shared clonotypes between healthy human individuals. The table came from immunoSEQ multiplex PCR; TCRdb's copy has only in-frame clones and leaves some out. This sample has around 1,000,000 clones, with 77% found just once. Input material: memory CD4+ T cells from PBMCs. Subset described: CD45RA-negative fraction. The receptors were gathered from a young man in good health. Some clones in this sample may be carry-over from other donors' samples.

The rearrangement links TRBV5-1 to TRBJ2-7; 12 bases are shared with TRBD2. Germline CDR1 and CDR2: SGHRS and YFSETQ. V trimming: 4 bases; J trimming: 4 bases; junction bases outside the gene matches: 6. The CDR3 extends over 15 amino acids. CDR3 loop: CASSQLAGGNYEQYF. The CDR3 DNA reads TGCGCCAGCAGCCAACTAGCGGGAGGTAATTACGAGCAGTACTTC.

The chain recombines TRBV27 with TRBJ1-1; maybe TRBD1 (5 bases). There are 15 residues in the CDR3. With 2 bases removed from V and 5 bases from J, the gap between germline ends came to 15 bases. The V gene's germline CDR1 is MNHEY and CDR2 SMNVEV (reference sequence). CDR3 residues: CASSLRQGMGTEAFF. The CDR3 nucleotides are TGTGCCAGCAGTTTAAGGCAGGGAATGGGAACTGAAGCTTTCTTT.

A word on this clone: Other DNA sequences in this specimen translate into the identical CDR3. The rearrangement links TRBV4-1 to TRBJ2-5; TRBD2 might be the D (5 bases). Looked up from germline, CDR1 is MGHRA and CDR2 is YSYEKL. CDR3 length: 13 residues. The ends were cut back, 3 bases at V and 4 bases at J, with 9 bases in the middle. The CDR3 reads CASSQPSGETQYF. In DNA, the CDR3 is TGCGCCAGCAGCCAGCCCAGCGGAGAGACCCAGTACTTC.

The chain recombines TRBV7-2 with TRBJ2-3; a weak D match, TRBD1 (5 bases). Germline CDR1 SGHTA, CDR2 FQGNSA. The length of the CDR3 is 14 residues. Trimming took off 2 bases at V and 3 bases at J, with 9 bases between the two ends. The CDR3 DNA sequence: TGTGCCAGCAGCTTAAACTACAGGACAGATACGCAGTATTTT. Encoded protein: CASSLNYRTDTQYF.

The V and J genes are TRBV4-1 and TRBJ2-7; 9 nucleotides agree with TRBD2. Per the germline V gene, CDR1 is MGHRA and CDR2 is YSYEKL. This CDR3 region has 17 residues. With 1 base clipped from V and 0 bases from J, the junction kept 7 bases outside the gene matches. CDR3 DNA sequence: TGCGCCAGCAGCCAAGGCCGACTAGCGGAAAGCTCCTACGAGCAGTACTTC. It translates to CASSQGRLAESSYEQYF.

The genes are TRBV7-2 and TRBJ1-1; no firm D call. V dropped 4 bases and J dropped 4 bases, with 13 bases sitting between them. This CDR3 contains 14 residues. CDR1 is SGHTA and CDR2 is FQGNSA in the germline V gene. CDR3 DNA sequence: TGTGCCAGCAGCTCACGAACAGCACGCACTGAAGCTTTCTTT. Translating gives CASSSRTARTEAFF.

The chain carries TRBV10-3 and TRBJ2-1; TRBD2 aligns across 10 bases. CDR3 length equals 14 residues. Per germline, CDR1 ENHRY and CDR2 SYGVKD. V gave up 2 bases and J gave up 5 bases; unmatched junction bases: 0. The CDR3 bases are TGTGCCATCAGTGAGACTAGCGGGGACAATGAGCAGTTCTTC. Encoded protein: CAISETSGDNEQFF.

Points on this clone: A junction boundary mismatches the germline segment, possibly from a read error. Other DNA sequences of this sample code for an identical CDR3. The chain combines TRBV5-6 with TRBJ2-3, with TRBD2 identical over 8 bases. Germline V gene sequence: CDR1 SGHDT, CDR2 YYEEEE. The CDR3 consists of 15 residues. The CDR3 sequence is CASSLVLAGTDTQYF. The CDR3 DNA reads as TGTGCCAGCAGCTTGGTTTTAGCGGGAACAGATACACAGTATTTT.

The CDR3 protein is CASSLRGVQGNYNQPQHF. CDR3 DNA sequence: TGTGCCAGCAGTTTGAGGGGAGTTCAGGGGAACTACAATCAGCCCCAGCATTTT. V is TRBV27 and J is TRBJ1-5; D is possibly TRBD1 (6 bases). The CDR3 spans 18 residues. V lost 3 bases and J 3 bases, leaving 21 bases between the germline ends. The V gene's germline CDR1 is MNHEY and CDR2 SMNVEV (reference sequence).

This clone was detected only once. The same CDR3 is also encoded by other DNA sequences in this sample. The V gene is TRBV11-2, the J gene TRBJ2-1; no clear D gene. The CDR3 has 14 amino acids. V was pared by 4 bases and J by 1 base, with 8 bases between. Germline lookup yields CDR1 SGHAT and CDR2 FQNNGV. CDR3 sequence reads: CASSSLGSYNEQFF. The DNA of the CDR3 is TGTGCCAGCAGCTCCCTAGGGTCCTACAATGAGCAGTTCTTC.

The chain links TRBV5-1 to TRBJ1-2; 8 positions agree with TRBD1. V was clipped by 0 bases and J by 5 bases; unmatched bases: 6. CDR3 length: 15 residues. Germline loops: CDR1 SGHRS, CDR2 YFSETQ. The CDR3 DNA reads TGCGCCAGCAGCTTGGTGGTAGGACAGGGTTATGGCTACACCTTC. Protein: CASSLVVGQGYGYTF.

The rearrangement links TRBV7-7 to TRBJ2-1; D remains unclear. The CDR3 covers 15 residues. The germline V gene encodes CDR1 SSHAT and CDR2 FNYEAQ (reference sequence). The ends were cut back, 8 bases at V and 0 bases at J, with 14 bases in the middle. The CDR3 DNA reads as TGTGCCAGCGCACTGGTGCCGAGCTCCTACAATGAGCAGTTCTTC. Amino acid sequence: CASALVPSSYNEQFF.

The chain links TRBV28 to TRBJ2-1, with D possibly matching TRBD1 (5 bases). Trimming removed 2 bases from V and 12 bases from J, with 11 bases in between. The CDR3 extends over 12 amino acids. Germline V lookup: CDR1 MDHEN, CDR2 SYDVKM. This chain's CDR3 is CASSLKGNLQFF. The CDR3 DNA reads as TGTGCCAGCAGTTTAAAGGGGAACCTGCAGTTCTTC.

V is TRBV14 and J is TRBJ2-2, with unresolved D. The CDR3 sequence is 15 residues long. Germline lookup yields CDR1 SGHDN and CDR2 FVKESK. V was trimmed by 3 bases and J by 2 bases, leaving 10 bases between them. The CDR3 coding sequence is TGTGCCAGCAGCCAGGACCGCCTAAACACCGGGGAGCTGTTTTTT. This translates into CASSQDRLNTGELFF.

CDR3 nucleotide sequence: TGTGCCAGCAGTTTATCCAATAGCAATCAGCCCCAGCATTTT. It is translated as CASSLSNSNQPQHF. The chain couples TRBV27 to TRBJ1-5, with D unclear. The V gene lost 0 bases and the J gene lost 0 bases, with 3 bases spanning the gap. The CDR3 is 14 residues long. Per germline, CDR1 MNHEY and CDR2 SMNVEV (reference sequence).

This clone has only one observation. The rearrangement links TRBV9 to TRBJ1-4, with D hard to call. Germline V gene data show CDR1 as SGDLS and CDR2 as YYNGEE. Trimming cost V 0 bases and J 2 bases, with 14 bases left between them. The CDR3 spans 17 residues. Here the CDR3 DNA reads TGTGCCAGCAGCGTAGGGTCAGTGGGGTGGACTAATGAAAAACTGTTTTTT. Protein product: CASSVGSVGWTNEKLFF.

The rearrangement uses TRBV2 and TRBJ2-5; 9 positions agree with TRBD1. Germline V gene sequence: CDR1 SNHLY, CDR2 FYNNEI. This CDR3 has 15 residues. The V gene end was trimmed by 5 bases and the J gene end by 1 base; junction bases not matched to a gene: 5. The CDR3 sequence: CASSRDRATQETQYF. For the CDR3, the DNA is TGTGCCAGCAGTAGGGACAGGGCCACCCAAGAGACCCAGTACTTC.